This record concerns one TCR beta chain sequence. Its antigen remains unidentified. Qualities for individual bases were not recorded, and no much larger clone is one base off. Selection of patients required sufficient residual fresh-frozen tumor tissue and over two years of available survival data. Although molecular status otherwise differed among the glioblastoma patients, no patient had an isocitrate dehydrogenase mutation. PBMC were collected before vaccination, two weeks after the third vaccination, and at tumor progression when it occurred. The Qiagen DNeasy Blood extraction Kit was used to extract genomic DNA. TCRB CDR3 regions were amplified from 1.5 to 2.5 ug genomic DNA, or all available DNA if less, using the immunoSEQ assay. Multiplex PCR used 60 forward primers for TCR V beta segments and 13 reverse primers for J beta segments. Synthetic control templates were spiked into each sample at limiting dilution to estimate reads per starting template. Reads of 87 bp were generated by sequencing on the Illumina HiSeq System. The study's own analysis went as follows. PCR and sequencing errors were removed by a nearest neighbor algorithm that merged closely related sequences. TCR overlap was defined as the percentage of unique tumor TCR beta sequences that were also present in the same patient's peripheral blood. TCRdb holds this immuneACCESS table with in-frame rearrangements only. Some clones are missing; in checked studies, unresolved V genes explain under half, and the rest has no known cause. That table furnishes V, J and clone size, whereas the DNA furnished D and trimming. Present in this sample are more than 85,000 clones, around 85% of which were seen just once. The top ten hold around 2.9% of the sample.

This sample was taken from a study of glioma-infiltrating T cells after dendritic cell vaccination (dated by TCRdb to 2015 to 2016). Study-wide context: A cohort of roughly 15 glioblastoma patients from Phase I and II dendritic cell vaccination trials was included, of whom 9 were newly diagnosed and 6 had recurrent disease. In glioblastoma patients vaccinated with dendritic cells, deep sequencing of TCR beta CDR3 regions served to measure tumor-infiltrating lymphocyte content and to compare repertoires between tumor and blood. Between about 2003 and 2013, patients were given autologous tumor lysate-pulsed dendritic cell vaccination. Survival after dendritic cell vaccination was correlated with TCR sequencing metrics, including TIL content and tumor-blood repertoire overlap. Each patient got three intradermal injections of the dendritic cell vaccine, spaced at biweekly intervals, in the arm below the axilla. The vaccine was prepared from monocyte-derived dendritic cells that were cultured for approximately seven days with IL-4 and GM-CSF and then pulsed overnight with autologous tumor lysate.

What the authors observed across the whole study: The three-group TCR overlap response model was described as speculative and requiring prospective validation. Longer time to progression and overall survival after dendritic cell vaccination were predicted by higher estimated pretreatment TIL content. The cohort was small and heterogeneous, with few patients having full blood and tumor sets and even fewer initial-recurrent tumor pairs. No direct relationship between TCR clonality and survival was found, suggesting a diverse polyclonal response may matter.

The junction shows trimming of 4 bases on V and 2 bases on J, plus 13 bases between the germline ends. The CDR3 goes from the cysteine to the phenylalanine over 14 residues. Only the CDR3 DNA is retained, 42 bases long and in frame from the first base. The germline V gene specifies SGHRS as CDR1 and YFSETQ as CDR2. This receptor was obtained from a human donor with glioblastoma. This sample comprised blood, obtained before dendritic cell vaccination. The chain couples TRBV5-1 to TRBJ2-7; TRBD1 is a weak D gene call, 6 bases matching. For the CDR3, the sequence is CASSQGRRTYEQYF. The sequence in DNA is TGCGCCAGCAGCCAGGGGCGGAGGACCTACGAGCAGTACTTC.